Presented here are 32 T cell receptor beta chains from one specimen sequenced in a study of T-cell reconstitution after alpha-beta-depleted transplantation in children. The TCRbeta library incorporated unique molecular identifiers. Each CDR3 protein is one row after TCRdb ran MiXCR on the PCR reads. The sample records a few hundred thousand distinct CDR3 sequences, nearly 10% being singletons. The material was PBMCs from the stem cell graft donor, obtained from the stem cell graft. The receptors originated from a human donor who donated a stem cell graft to a child with SCID.

Ten or more counts support this clonotype. This chain uses TRBV5-1 with TRBJ2-1; D remains unclear. The CDR3 covers 14 residues. V was cut by 3 bases and J by 6 bases, with 13 bases left in between. Germline V gives CDR1 SGHRS, CDR2 YFSETQ. The CDR3 bases are TGCGCCAGCAGCTCCCTCGCGGTAAGCAATGAGCAGTTCTTC. This sequence encodes CASSSLAVSNEQFF.

This chain connects TRBV7-8 to TRBJ2-5; D is unresolved. CDR1 is SGHVS and CDR2 is FQNEAQ in the germline V gene. V was trimmed by 2 bases and J by 5 bases, leaving 9 bases between them. This CDR3 is 13 amino acids long. As DNA, the CDR3 is TGTGCCAGCAGCTTAAAGGAGTGGGAGACCCAGTACTTC. This sequence encodes CASSLKEWETQYF.

The table lists this clonotype with a few counts. This chain uses TRBV6-1 with TRBJ2-1; 11 bases match TRBD2. Germline V lookup: CDR1 MNHNS, CDR2 SASEGT. Losses at the gene ends were 5 bases for V and 7 bases for J; bases not matched to a gene: 4. The CDR3 runs 14 residues. The DNA of the CDR3 is TGTGCCAGCAGTCGCATAGCGGGGGGGAATGAGCAGTTCTTC. Protein: CASSRIAGGNEQFF.

This clonotype has ten or more counts. The V call is TRBV18, the J call TRBJ2-3, with D tentatively TRBD1 (5 bases). Trimming shortened V by 8 bases and J by 3 bases, and 12 bases separated the two germline ends. From germline, CDR1 is KGHSH and CDR2 LQKENI. CDR3 length equals 13 residues. The CDR3 DNA reads as TGTGCCAGCAGTCCCCCAGGGACAGATACGCAGTATTTT. Its protein product is CASSPPGTDTQYF.

V and J are TRBV5-5 and TRBJ2-2; D may match TRBD1 or TRBD2 (5 bases each). V lost 4 bases and J lost 4, with 20 bases in between. The germline V gene encodes CDR1 SGHKS and CDR2 YYEKEE (reference sequence). There are 17 residues in the CDR3. In DNA form, the CDR3 reads TGTGCCAGCAGCCAGGCACGTCAGGGACGTAGCACCGGGGAGCTGTTTTTT. Protein sequence: CASSQARQGRSTGELFF.

In its sample, this clonotype was seen many times. The chain recombines TRBV12-5 with TRBJ2-1, with 9 bases aligning to TRBD1. J was trimmed by 7 bases and V by 7 bases; bases with no gene match: 11. Germline-derived CDR1 and CDR2 are LGHNT and FRNRAP. This CDR3 contains 15 residues. Here the CDR3 DNA reads TGTGCTAGTGCCCTACTACCCGGGACAGGGAATGAGCAGTTCTTC. As protein: CASALLPGTGNEQFF.

This clonotype was found many times. V usage is TRBV10-3 and J usage is TRBJ2-2; 12 bases match TRBD1. The ends lost 9 bases at V and 7 bases at J; junction bases unmatched: 9. Germline CDR1 and CDR2: ENHRY and SYGVKD. This CDR3 is built from 15 residues. The CDR3 loop is CAMSGGTGGIGELFF. CDR3 nucleotides: TGTGCCATGTCCGGCGGGACAGGGGGCATCGGGGAGCTGTTTTTT.

V and J are TRBV12-5 and TRBJ2-1; weak D call: TRBD2 (5 bases). Trimming pared 6 bases from V and 2 bases from J, leaving 20 bases between. The CDR3 runs 17 residues. Germline assignment: CDR1 LGHNT and CDR2 FRNRAP. This CDR3 reads CASGESSLVGTYNEQFF. The CDR3 DNA reads TGTGCTAGTGGGGAATCTTCACTAGTGGGAACCTACAATGAGCAGTTCTTC.

CDR3 coding DNA: TGTGCCAGCAGTTCAGAAACACCGGGACTAGCGGGATCGAACACCGGGGAGCTGTTTTTT. It encodes CASSSETPGLAGSNTGELFF. The chain recombines TRBV12-3 or TRBV12-4 with TRBJ2-2, with 13 bases that match TRBD2. The CDR3 contains 20 residues. V trimming: 4 bases; J trimming: 0 bases; junction bases outside the gene matches: 11.

This clonotype was seen only a few times. This sequence joins TRBV5-1 and TRBJ1-2; the match to TRBD1 covers 8 bases. Germline loops: CDR1 SGHRS, CDR2 YFSETQ. V lost 0 bases to trimming and J lost 7 bases; unmatched junction nucleotides: 2. This CDR3 has 13 amino acids. This chain's CDR3 is CASSLGQGLGYTF. The CDR3 DNA reads TGCGCCAGCAGCTTGGGACAGGGGCTTGGCTACACCTTC.

This clonotype has at least ten counts. This chain uses TRBV14 with TRBJ2-1; D might be TRBD1 (6 bases). The CDR3 loop spans 17 amino acids. Germline loops: CDR1 SGHDN, CDR2 FVKESK. The V and J ends lost 4 bases and 0 bases respectively, with 16 bases between them. The CDR3 here is CASSPRDRSRSYNEQFF. In DNA form, the CDR3 reads TGTGCCAGCAGCCCGCGAGACAGGTCCCGCTCCTACAATGAGCAGTTCTTC.

The gene calls are TRBV6-5 and TRBJ1-5; tentatively, D is TRBD1 (5 bases). V dropped 2 bases and J dropped 11 bases, with 7 bases sitting between them. The CDR3 consists of 11 residues. Germline CDR1 is MNHEY and CDR2 is SVGAGI. The CDR3 DNA reads TGTGCCAGCAGTTACGGGGCGACCCAGCATTTT. Translating gives CASSYGATQHF.

This clonotype was counted between two and nine times. The chain is built from TRBV10-3 and TRBJ1-5; D remains unclear. Per germline, CDR1 ENHRY and CDR2 SYGVKD. The CDR3 totals 16 residues. The V end was cut by 11 bases, the J end by 3 bases, with 23 bases between. The CDR3 sequence: CAPSPSGIPFNQPQHF. In DNA form, the CDR3 reads TGTGCCCCTTCCCCCTCGGGCATCCCATTCAATCAGCCCCAGCATTTT.

There are a few counts of this clonotype. V and J are TRBV13 and TRBJ1-1; TRBD1 matches 7 bases. V was pared by 5 bases and J by 5 bases, with 11 bases of the junction left unmatched. Germline CDR1 is PRHDT and CDR2 is FYEKMQ (reference sequence). The CDR3 is 15 amino acids. The chain's CDR3 is CASSLYDRAGTEAFF. In DNA form, the CDR3 reads TGTGCCAGCAGCCTTTATGACAGGGCGGGAACTGAAGCTTTCTTT.

V and J are TRBV16 and TRBJ2-7; D gene uncertain. The length of the CDR3 is 11 residues. V was shortened by 5 bases and J by 6 bases, with 8 bases between the two germline ends. Germline V gene lookup returns CDR1 KGHSY and CDR2 FQNENV. The CDR3 loop is CASSDRREQYF. CDR3 in DNA: TGTGCCAGCAGCGACCGACGCGAGCAGTACTTC.

This clonotype was counted a few times. The gene calls are TRBV15 and TRBJ2-2; unclear D gene. V gave up 0 bases and J gave up 1 base, with 9 bases separating them. The CDR3 totals 16 residues. The germline V gene encodes CDR1 LNHNV and CDR2 YYDKDF (reference sequence). This chain's CDR3 is CATSRDRTGNTGELFF. The CDR3 nucleotides read TGTGCCACCAGCAGAGATCGGACGGGGAACACCGGGGAGCTGTTTTTT. The variable domain in full, completed from reference TRBV15 and TRBJ2-2, reads DAMVIQNPRYQVTQFGKPVTLSCSQTLNHNVMYWYQQKSSQAPKLLFHYYDKDFNNEADTPDNFQSRRPNTSFCFLDIRSPGLGDTAMYLCATSRDRTGNTGELFFGEGSRLTVL.

The chain uses TRBV5-1 and TRBJ2-5; D not certain. V lost 0 bases, J lost 5 bases, and 5 bases lay in between. This CDR3 has 12 amino acids. Germline CDR1 reads SGHRS; CDR2 reads YFSETQ. CDR3 DNA: TGCGCCAGCAGCTTGGGGTATGAGACCCAGTACTTC. This sequence encodes CASSLGYETQYF.

This clonotype turned up a few times. This chain joins TRBV20-1 and TRBJ2-3; a weak D match, TRBD2 (5 bases). V lost 0 bases to trimming and J lost 4 bases, with 8 bases between them. Germline-derived CDR1 and CDR2 are DFQATT and SNEGSKA (reference sequence). The CDR3 is 13 residues long. CDR3 DNA sequence: TGCAGTGCTAGAGAGGGAGTGGCAGATACGCAGTATTTT. It yields the protein CSAREGVADTQYF.

In this sample, this clonotype turned up a few times. This sequence joins TRBV6-1 and TRBJ2-5; TRBD2 matches 9 bases. V lost 7 bases and J lost 3; bases outside the gene matches: 9. The CDR3 spans 15 residues. Germline V lookup: CDR1 MNHNS, CDR2 SASEGT. CDR3 loop: CASTLLAGTKETQYF. The CDR3, as DNA: TGTGCCAGCACCCTTCTAGCGGGGACGAAAGAGACCCAGTACTTC.

There are many counts of this clonotype. The chain uses TRBV3-1 and TRBJ1-1; D is ambiguous. This CDR3 has 14 residues. Germline V gene data show CDR1 as LGHDT and CDR2 as YNNKEL (reference sequence). Trimming removed 4 bases from V and 1 base from J, with 10 bases in between. Here the CDR3 reads CASSPGGGNTEAFF. The CDR3 DNA reads as TGTGCCAGCAGCCCAGGTGGCGGGAACACTGAAGCTTTCTTT.

This clonotype was counted many times. J is TRBJ1-1 and V is TRBV11-1, with D tentatively TRBD1 (5 bases). This CDR3 has 19 residues. Trimming removed 1 base from V and 0 bases from J, with 21 bases in between. The germline gives CDR1 SGHAT, CDR2 FQDESV (reference sequence). In nucleotides, the CDR3 is TGTGCCAGCAGCTTAGATCGGGGTGACAGACTAAGGATGAACACTGAAGCTTTCTTT. Translated, it gives CASSLDRGDRLRMNTEAFF.

Turning to this clonotype: One end of the junction fails to match germline, which may point to a read error. This chain connects TRBV7-8 to TRBJ2-2, with D hard to call. The germline CDR1 and CDR2 sequences are SGHVS and FQNEAQ. The CDR3 has 13 residues. CDR3 sequence: CASSFRNTWELFF. The DNA for the CDR3 is TGTGCCAGCAGCTTCCGGAACACCTGGGAGCTGTTTTTT.

This clonotype was counted at least ten times. The genes are TRBV25-1 and TRBJ1-2; no clear D. Germline assignment: CDR1 MGHDK and CDR2 SYGVNS. The CDR3 length is 14 residues. Trimming took off 3 bases at V and 4 bases at J, with 12 bases between the two ends. CDR3 loop: CASSEGRDAYGYTF. CDR3 coding DNA: TGTGCCAGCAGTGAGGGAAGGGATGCCTATGGCTACACCTTC.

The gene calls are TRBV12-5 and TRBJ1-2; 7 bases are shared with TRBD1. This CDR3 region has 15 residues. The germline V gene has CDR1 LGHNT and CDR2 FRNRAP. Unmatched junction bases numbered 9, after V lost 5 bases and J lost 3 bases. The CDR3 spells CASGNTTGMHYGYTF. CDR3 nucleotide sequence: TGTGCTAGTGGTAACACGACAGGGATGCACTATGGCTACACCTTC. Drawing the rest from reference TRBV12-5 and TRBJ1-2, the complete variable domain is DARVTQTPRHKVTEMGQEVTMRCQPILGHNTVFWYRQTMMQGLELLAYFRNRAPLDDSGMPKDRFSAEMPDATLATLKIQPSEPRDSAVYFCASGNTTGMHYGYTFGSGTRLTVV.

This clonotype was counted between two and nine times. The genes are TRBV5-1 and TRBJ2-3, with a possible D match to TRBD1 (5 bases). Germline assignment: CDR1 SGHRS and CDR2 YFSETQ. The ends were cut back, 3 bases at V and 2 bases at J, with 13 bases in the middle. The CDR3 has 15 amino acids. The CDR3 sequence: CASSSGSQVTDTQYF. The CDR3 DNA follows: TGCGCCAGCAGCTCCGGCTCACAGGTCACAGATACGCAGTATTTT.

This clonotype has a count of ten or more. The V and J genes are TRBV20-1 and TRBJ2-7; 10 bases align to TRBD2. With V trimmed by 6 bases and J by 0 bases, 5 bases remained unmatched. The CDR3 has 14 amino acids. The V gene's germline CDR1 is DFQATT and CDR2 SNEGSKA (reference sequence). The CDR3 protein is CSANSGGSSYEQYF. In nucleotides, the CDR3 is TGCAGTGCCAATAGCGGGGGGAGCTCCTACGAGCAGTACTTC.

The rearrangement links TRBV5-1 to TRBJ2-2; 7 nucleotides match TRBD2. Germline V gene sequence: CDR1 SGHRS, CDR2 YFSETQ. The CDR3 extends over 16 amino acids. Losses at the gene ends were 3 bases for V and 0 bases for J; bases not matched to a gene: 5. The CDR3: CASSSLRGTNTGELFF. DNA of the CDR3: TGCGCCAGCAGCTCCTTGCGGGGGACGAACACCGGGGAGCTGTTTTTT.

This clonotype was counted many times. The chain joins TRBV2 to TRBJ2-5; 7 bases map to TRBD1. The CDR3 covers 14 residues. The germline V gene has CDR1 SNHLY and CDR2 FYNNEI. V shed 4 bases and J 5 bases; nucleotides not matched to a gene: 7. The CDR3 DNA sequence: TGTGCCAGCAGTGTACAGGGGTTGTTGGAGACCCAGTACTTC. Translated: CASSVQGLLETQYF.

On this clonotype itself: A single base separates this from a much larger clone, so it may be a read error. The chain is built from TRBV10-3 and TRBJ2-7, with 8 bases identical to TRBD2. The CDR3 covers 12 residues. The J segment lost 7 bases and the V segment lost 7 bases, leaving 6 bases of the junction unmatched. Germline assignment: CDR1 ENHRY and CDR2 SYGVKD. CDR3 protein: CAIMTGTREQYF. The DNA of the CDR3 is TGTGCCATCATGACCGGGACTAGGGAGCAGTACTTC.

The table lists this clonotype with many counts. The rearrangement links TRBV29-1 to TRBJ2-2; D call uncertain. This CDR3 spans 14 amino acids. Germline V gene lookup returns CDR1 SQVTM and CDR2 ANQGSEA. The V end was cut by 4 bases, the J end by 1 base, with 10 bases between. The CDR3 DNA is TGCAGCGTTGGAGTTCAACGGAACACCGGGGAGCTGTTTTTT. It codes for CSVGVQRNTGELFF.

This clonotype was detected many times. V usage is TRBV3-1 and J usage is TRBJ2-2; D is ambiguous. V dropped 1 base and J dropped 0 bases, with 6 bases sitting between them. CDR1 and CDR2 from the germline V gene are LGHDT and YNNKEL (reference sequence). The CDR3 has 15 residues. CDR3 DNA sequence: TGTGCCAGCAGCCAAGCGCCAGCGAACACCGGGGAGCTGTTTTTT. Translated, it gives CASSQAPANTGELFF.

This clonotype came up a few times. The V call is TRBV5-1, the J call TRBJ2-7; possible D gene TRBD1, 6 bases. Germline-derived CDR1 and CDR2 are SGHRS and YFSETQ. V lost 2 bases and J 5 bases, leaving 17 bases between the germline ends. This CDR3 spans 15 amino acids. The CDR3 here is CASSFGTPVPDEQYF. CDR3 bases: TGCGCCAGCAGCTTCGGGACACCCGTGCCTGACGAGCAGTACTTC.